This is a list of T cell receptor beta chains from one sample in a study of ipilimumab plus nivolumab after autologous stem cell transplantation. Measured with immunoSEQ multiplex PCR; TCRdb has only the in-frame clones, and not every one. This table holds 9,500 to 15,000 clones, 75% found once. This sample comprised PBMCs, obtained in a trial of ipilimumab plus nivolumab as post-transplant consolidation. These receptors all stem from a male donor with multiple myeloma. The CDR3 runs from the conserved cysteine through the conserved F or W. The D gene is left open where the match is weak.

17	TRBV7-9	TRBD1	CASSLPRGQASTDTQYF
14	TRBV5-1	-	CASSEGGVNTEAFF
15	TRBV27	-	CASSLQGPPLYEQYF
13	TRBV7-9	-	CASVPPGPNTQYF
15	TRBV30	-	CAWSRTAPTNEKLFF
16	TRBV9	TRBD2	CASSALSGGAGETQYF
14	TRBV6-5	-	CASSDTRDIYGYTF
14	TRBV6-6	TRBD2	CATLAGGRFNEQFF
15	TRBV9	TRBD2	CASTSGGAFTDTQYF
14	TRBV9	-	CASSPIWGPGGYTF
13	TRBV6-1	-	CASRTGASYGYTF
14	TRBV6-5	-	CASSYPGENQPQHF
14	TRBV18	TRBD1	CASSPSDRGETQYF
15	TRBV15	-	CATSREIGDREPQHF
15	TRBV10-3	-	CAISESTVGRTEAFF
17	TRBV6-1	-	CASSEKAREYSNQPQHF
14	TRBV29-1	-	CSVERSGHTDTQYF
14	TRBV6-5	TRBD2	CASSYGLARDTQYF
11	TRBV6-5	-	CASGGGETQYF
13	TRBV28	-	CASTRDISGGYTF
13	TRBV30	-	CAWTPGAAQPQHF
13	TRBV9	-	CASSVGQLAEQFF
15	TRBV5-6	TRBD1	CASRGDRAGANVLTF
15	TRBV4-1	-	CASSPGGIGVDTQYF
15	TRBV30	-	CAWSVVRGENYEQYF
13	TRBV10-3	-	CATSSGLHYGYTF
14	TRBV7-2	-	CASSNNGGRDTQYF
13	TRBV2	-	CASSDTGFYEQYF
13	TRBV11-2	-	CASSLGPPYEQYF
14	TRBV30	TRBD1	CAWSRGQGGTEAFF
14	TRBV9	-	CASSVDSGEGPQHF
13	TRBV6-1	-	CASSETANYGYTF
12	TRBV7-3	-	CASSFDAGEQFF
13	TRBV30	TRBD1	CAWSKGQGHGYTF
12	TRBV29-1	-	CSVVHGLGGYTF
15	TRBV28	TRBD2	CASSSWTSRDYEQYF
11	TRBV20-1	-	CSARSRIEQFF
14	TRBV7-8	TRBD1	CASSLRGPYNEQFF
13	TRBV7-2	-	CASSSGQNYGYTF
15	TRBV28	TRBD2	CASRTSGGHQETQYF
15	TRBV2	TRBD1	CASAGDVTGGYEQYF
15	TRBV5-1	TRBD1	CASSPGGSVVNEQFF
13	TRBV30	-	CAWSAWGRHEQYF
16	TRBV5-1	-	CASSWGRGGLDDTQYF
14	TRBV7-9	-	CASSHSLGGTEAFF
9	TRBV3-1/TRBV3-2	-	CASSQDWRF
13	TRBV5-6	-	CATAGRGWDGYTF
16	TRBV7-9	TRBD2	CASSSSGGGDTGELFF
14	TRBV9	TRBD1	CASSVGTGGQPQHF
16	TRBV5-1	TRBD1	CASSSGTGGGNTEAFF
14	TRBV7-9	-	CASSFDGLTQQAFF
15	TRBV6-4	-	CASSDTWDTNSPLHF
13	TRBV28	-	CASSSSATYGYTF
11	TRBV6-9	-	CASNMNTEAFF
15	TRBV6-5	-	CASSYSHAGGTEAFF
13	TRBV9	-	CASSVGTLDTQYF
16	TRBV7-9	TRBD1	CASSKALDRGYYGYTF
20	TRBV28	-	CASSLYPMMTASSGANVLTF